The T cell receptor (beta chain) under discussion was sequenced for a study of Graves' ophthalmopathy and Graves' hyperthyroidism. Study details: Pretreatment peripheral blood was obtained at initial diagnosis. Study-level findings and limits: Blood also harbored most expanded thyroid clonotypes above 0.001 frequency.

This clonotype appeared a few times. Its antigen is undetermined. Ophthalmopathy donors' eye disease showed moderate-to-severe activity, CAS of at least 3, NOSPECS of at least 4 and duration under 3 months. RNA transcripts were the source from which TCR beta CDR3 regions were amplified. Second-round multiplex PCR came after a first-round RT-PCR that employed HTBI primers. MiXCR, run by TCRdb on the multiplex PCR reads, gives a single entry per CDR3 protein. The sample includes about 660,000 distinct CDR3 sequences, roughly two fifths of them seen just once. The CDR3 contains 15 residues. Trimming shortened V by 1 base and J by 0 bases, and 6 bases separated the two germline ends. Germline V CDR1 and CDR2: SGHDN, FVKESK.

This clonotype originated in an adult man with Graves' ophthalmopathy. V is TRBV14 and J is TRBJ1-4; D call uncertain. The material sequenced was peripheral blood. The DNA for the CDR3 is TGTGCCAGCAGCCAAGTGGGTGCAACTAATGAAAAACTGTTTTTT. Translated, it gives CASSQVGATNEKLFF.